The next 31 T cell receptor beta chains were all read from a single sample in a study of cytomegalovirus exposure and HLA in healthy donors. The PCR employed 60 Vbeta primers together with 13 Jbeta primers. Clones were sequenced by immunoSEQ multiplex PCR, and TCRdb holds only the in-frame ones, with some missing. Of 100,000 to 120,000 clones in the sample, under 85% are singletons; the top ten hold approximately 8.6%. Sequences were obtained from PBMCs. Every receptor here comes from a woman in her forties in good health and CMV-seropositive.

The sample holds a few counts of this clone. The chain links TRBV2 to TRBJ1-2; maybe TRBD1 (5 bases). The CDR3 has 16 amino acids. Germline loops: CDR1 SNHLY, CDR2 FYNNEI. Trimming removed 8 bases at V and 8 bases at J, with 27 bases between. The DNA of the CDR3 is TGTGCCAGCGGGGCTTCAGGGAAGCTATTGGGAAGGGGCTACACCTTC. It codes for CASGASGKLLGRGYTF.

This chain connects TRBV11-3 to TRBJ2-1; D is possibly TRBD2 (7 bases). The germline V gene encodes CDR1 SGHNT and CDR2 YENEEA. The CDR3 contains 16 residues. V shed 1 base and J shed 0 bases, with 10 bases lying between them. The CDR3 nucleotides are TGTGCCAGCAGCTTAGCCGGGGGGCACTCCTACAATGAGCAGTTCTTC. Its protein product is CASSLAGGHSYNEQFF. The whole variable domain, filled in from reference TRBV11-3 and TRBJ2-1, reads EAGVVQSPRYKIIEKKQPVAFWCNPISGHNTLYWYLQNLGQGPELLIRYENEEAVDDSQLPKDRFSAERLKGVDSTLKIQPAELGDSAVYLCASSLAGGHSYNEQFFGPGTRLTVL.

The V gene is TRBV9, the J gene TRBJ2-2, with D unclear. The ends were cut back, 0 bases at V and 7 bases at J, with 10 bases in the middle. The CDR3 loop spans 14 amino acids. CDR1 and CDR2 (germline): SGDLS, YYNGEE. CDR3 in amino acids: CASSVEGPSGELFF. CDR3 DNA sequence: TGTGCCAGCAGCGTAGAAGGTCCTAGCGGGGAGCTGTTTTTT.

This sequence joins TRBV11-3 and TRBJ2-7; D uncertain. Germline CDR1 and CDR2: SGHNT and YENEEA. V was cut by 1 base and J by 0 bases, with 7 bases left in between. CDR3 length equals 14 residues. CDR3 DNA: TGTGCCAGCAGCTTAGTTTTGGCCTCCTACGAGCAGTACTTC. Amino acids: CASSLVLASYEQYF.

This clone appeared a few times. This chain uses TRBV10-3 with TRBJ2-1; TRBD2 agrees at 9 bases. Germline V CDR1 and CDR2: ENHRY, SYGVKD. The CDR3 is 18 residues long. Trimming at V came to 1 base and at J to 9 bases, leaving 16 bases not matched to a gene. CDR3 residues: CAISEYRRGGSDAGEQFF. The CDR3 bases are TGTGCCATCAGTGAGTATCGGCGGGGGGGTTCCGATGCAGGTGAGCAGTTCTTC.

This chain joins TRBV19 and TRBJ2-7, with 7 bases matching TRBD1. The V and J ends lost 4 bases and 3 bases, in that order; junction bases with no gene match: 6. CDR1 is LNHDA, CDR2 SQIVND, per germline (reference sequence). The CDR3 has 14 amino acids. The CDR3 bases are TGTGCCAGTAGTAGATACCGGGACAGCTACGAGCAGTACTTC. It translates to CASSRYRDSYEQYF.

The V gene is TRBV7-3, the J gene TRBJ2-1; D perhaps matches TRBD2 (7 bases). V was clipped by 5 bases and J by 5 bases, with 13 bases between them. The CDR3 runs to 14 residues. From germline, CDR1 is SGHTA and CDR2 FQGTGA. The CDR3 sequence is CASSQGGANNEQFF. Here the CDR3 DNA reads TGTGCCAGCAGCCAAGGGGGGGCAAACAATGAGCAGTTCTTC.

The gene calls are TRBV15 and TRBJ1-5; TRBD1 might be the D (5 bases). Looked up from germline, CDR1 is LNHNV and CDR2 is YYDKDF (reference sequence). The CDR3 sequence is 14 residues long. V gave up 1 base and J gave up 3 bases, with 7 bases separating them. CDR3 bases: TGTGCCACCAGCAGAGGGGGCTACAATCAGCCCCAGCATTTT. As protein: CATSRGGYNQPQHF. The entire variable domain, with the rest obtained from reference TRBV15 and TRBJ1-5, is as follows: DAMVIQNPRYQVTQFGKPVTLSCSQTLNHNVMYWYQQKSSQAPKLLFHYYDKDFNNEADTPDNFQSRRPNTSFCFLDIRSPGLGDTAMYLCATSRGGYNQPQHFGDGTRLSIL.

CDR3: CASSQDAGASLNSPLHF. As DNA, the CDR3 is TGCGCCAGCAGCCAAGATGCGGGGGCAAGTCTAAATTCACCCCTCCACTTT. This sequence joins TRBV4-3 and TRBJ1-6, with D perhaps matching TRBD1 (6 bases). The CDR3 consists of 17 residues. Germline CDR1 reads LGHNA; CDR2 reads YSLEER. Trimming removed 0 bases from V and 7 bases from J, with 16 bases in between.

This chain connects TRBV7-6 to TRBJ1-2; D remains unclear. The CDR3 covers 13 residues. V was trimmed by 1 base and J by 5 bases, leaving 8 bases between them. The germline V gene encodes CDR1 SGHVS and CDR2 FNYEAQ. CDR3 in amino acids: CASSLGRMYGYTF. CDR3 nucleotides: TGTGCCAGCAGCTTAGGCAGGATGTATGGCTACACCTTC. The whole variable domain, filled in from reference TRBV7-6 and TRBJ1-2, reads GAGVSQSPRYKVTKRGQDVALRCDPISGHVSLYWYRQALGQGPEFLTYFNYEAQQDKSGLPNDRFSAERPEGSISTLTIQRTEQRDSAMYRCASSLGRMYGYTFGSGTRLTVV.

This chain connects TRBV6-6 to TRBJ1-4; 10 bases agree with TRBD1. V lost 5 bases to trimming and J lost 4 bases; unmatched junction nucleotides: 7. Per germline, CDR1 MNHNY and CDR2 SVGAGI (reference sequence). The CDR3 runs 16 residues. DNA of the CDR3: TGTGCCAGCAGTCGCAGGGACAGGGGAGGTAATGAAAAACTGTTTTTT. It specifies CASSRRDRGGNEKLFF.

CDR3 loop: CASSVGTGVTDTQYF. The CDR3 nucleotides are TGTGCCAGCAGTGTCGGGACAGGGGTTACAGATACGCAGTATTTT. The chain is built from TRBV28 and TRBJ2-3, with 10 nucleotides matching TRBD1. Germline V gives CDR1 MDHEN, CDR2 SYDVKM. The J segment lost 3 bases and the V segment lost 5 bases, leaving 5 bases of the junction unmatched. This CDR3 is built from 15 residues.

The chain joins TRBV11-3 to TRBJ1-1; no definite D call. Trimming shortened V by 1 base and J by 1 base, and 7 bases separated the two germline ends. Per the germline V gene, CDR1 is SGHNT and CDR2 is YENEEA. There are 14 residues in the CDR3. This CDR3 reads CASSLGQQNTEAFF. The CDR3 DNA is TGTGCCAGCAGCTTAGGGCAACAGAACACTGAAGCTTTCTTT.

J is TRBJ1-2 and V is TRBV13; no firm D call. Germline loops: CDR1 PRHDT, CDR2 FYEKMQ (reference sequence). Trimming stripped 5 bases from V and 1 base from J, with 17 bases between. The CDR3 length is 16 residues. CDR3 bases: TGTGCCAGCAGCCCGGTGTGGACTGATGGTAACTATGGCTACACCTTC. This sequence encodes CASSPVWTDGNYGYTF.

Details on this clone: The sample holds other DNA sequences that translate to the same CDR3. V is TRBV7-2 and J is TRBJ2-7; possibly TRBD2 for D (6 bases). CDR1 SGHTA and CDR2 FQGNSA come from the germline V gene. Deletions cut 5 bases from V and 2 bases from J, with 10 bases between. The CDR3 has 13 residues. The CDR3: CASSLRGTYEQYF. DNA for the CDR3: TGTGCCAGCAGCCTGCGGGGAACCTACGAGCAGTACTTC.

This sequence joins TRBV6-5 and TRBJ1-2; a possible D gene is TRBD1 (5 bases). The CDR3 consists of 15 residues. Trimming took 6 bases from V and 4 from J, leaving 18 bases between them. Germline V gene sequence: CDR1 MNHEY, CDR2 SVGAGI. CDR3 region: CASSPLGWGVYGYTF. CDR3 nucleotides: TGTGCCAGCAGCCCATTAGGGTGGGGGGTCTATGGCTACACCTTC.

This chain connects TRBV28 to TRBJ1-3; a possible D gene is TRBD1 (6 bases). Germline CDR1 and CDR2: MDHEN and SYDVKM. The CDR3 length is 19 residues. V was clipped by 1 base and J by 2 bases, with 21 bases between them. CDR3 coding DNA: TGTGCCAGCAGTTTATCTGTATTGTGGGCAGGGGTAACTGGAAACACCATATATTTT. Translating it yields CASSLSVLWAGVTGNTIYF.

V gene TRBV10-3 combines with J gene TRBJ2-3; 8 bases map to TRBD2. The CDR3 sequence is 14 residues long. Trimming took 6 bases from V and 6 from J; bases not matched to a gene: 8. The V gene's germline CDR1 is ENHRY and CDR2 SYGVKD. The CDR3 sequence is CAIRSGTGGDTQYF. Here the CDR3 DNA reads TGTGCCATCAGAAGTGGTACGGGGGGGGATACGCAGTATTTT.

The chain employs TRBV10-3 and TRBJ1-1; 9 positions agree with TRBD1. The CDR3 is 14 amino acids. V shed 9 bases, J shed 5 bases, and the junction held 10 bases outside the gene matches. Germline V gene data show CDR1 as ENHRY and CDR2 as SYGVKD. The CDR3, as DNA: TGTGCCATTAGGACAGGGGCTGTCGTAACTGAAGCTTTCTTT. It translates to CAIRTGAVVTEAFF.

The rearrangement uses TRBV5-1 and TRBJ2-5; possible D gene TRBD1, 6 bases. CDR1 SGHRS and CDR2 YFSETQ come from the germline V gene. V lost 3 bases and J lost 3, with 9 bases in between. The CDR3 has 13 amino acids. CDR3 coding DNA: TGCGCCAGCAGCTGGTCAGGGGAAGAGACCCAGTACTTC. This encodes CASSWSGEETQYF.

This clone came up once. The V call is TRBV7-2, the J call TRBJ1-2; possible D gene TRBD1, 5 bases. Germline CDR1 reads SGHTA; CDR2 reads FQGNSA. The CDR3 is 14 residues long. Trimming pared 5 bases from V and 0 bases from J, leaving 10 bases between. The CDR3 DNA reads TGTGCCAGCAGCACCACCAGGGCTAACTATGGCTACACCTTC. Translating it yields CASSTTRANYGYTF. Full variable domain (outside the CDR3, taken from reference TRBV7-2 and TRBJ1-2): GAGVSQSPSNKVTEKGKDVELRCDPISGHTALYWYRQSLGQGLEFLIYFQGNSAPDKSGLPSDRFSAERTGGSVSTLTIQRTQQEDSAVYLCASSTTRANYGYTFGSGTRLTVV.

The chain joins TRBV6-5 to TRBJ1-5; D unresolved. CDR1 is MNHEY, CDR2 SVGAGI, per germline. Trimming removed 8 bases from V and 2 bases from J, with 10 bases in between. The CDR3 loop spans 13 amino acids. CDR3 DNA: TGTGCCAGCGGTGAGGGTGGCAATCAGCCCCAGCATTTT. Amino acid sequence: CASGEGGNQPQHF.

The V gene is TRBV7-2, the J gene TRBJ2-7, with 11 positions matching TRBD2. CDR1 and CDR2 (germline): SGHTA, FQGNSA. The CDR3 is 15 amino acids. Losses at the gene ends were 3 bases for V and 3 bases for J; bases not matched to a gene: 4. CDR3 region: CASSFPTSGDYEQYF. The CDR3 region has the DNA TGTGCCAGCAGCTTCCCGACTAGCGGGGACTACGAGCAGTACTTC.

The chain employs TRBV10-3 and TRBJ2-2; TRBD2 aligns across 7 bases. Germline V gene data show CDR1 as ENHRY and CDR2 as SYGVKD. The ends lost 0 bases at V and 14 bases at J; junction bases unmatched: 6. CDR3 length: 13 residues. CDR3 DNA: TGTGCCATCAGTGAGTCGGTGGGAGGGCGACTGTTTTTT. It codes for CAISESVGGRLFF.

This clone came up once. The rearrangement links TRBV11-2 to TRBJ2-3; no reliable D call. The CDR3 loop spans 13 amino acids. Germline assignment: CDR1 SGHAT and CDR2 FQNNGV. V lost 0 bases and J 3 bases, leaving 4 bases between the germline ends. This chain's CDR3 is CASSLERTDTQYF. The CDR3 nucleotides read TGTGCCAGCAGCTTAGAGAGGACAGATACGCAGTATTTT.

The rearrangement joins TRBV6-5 to TRBJ2-7; D might be TRBD1 (6 bases). Trimming shortened V by 2 bases and J by 3 bases, and 14 bases separated the two germline ends. This CDR3 is 15 amino acids long. Per the germline V gene, CDR1 is MNHEY and CDR2 is SVGAGI. The CDR3 here is CASSYGAGVFYEQYF. CDR3 DNA sequence: TGTGCCAGCAGTTACGGGGCAGGGGTCTTCTACGAGCAGTACTTC.

The chain uses TRBV18 and TRBJ1-5; 7 bases map to TRBD1. From germline, CDR1 is KGHSH and CDR2 LQKENI. The ends lost 3 bases at V and 0 bases at J; junction bases unmatched: 5. The CDR3 is 16 residues long. The CDR3 DNA follows: TGTGCCAGCTCACCTAGACAGGGTAATAGCAATCAGCCCCAGCATTTT. Amino acid sequence: CASSPRQGNSNQPQHF.

This clone was recorded a few times. CDR3 protein: CASSLGDSIYEQYF. The CDR3 DNA reads TGTGCCAGCAGCTTAGGGGACAGTATCTACGAGCAGTACTTC. The chain couples TRBV11-1 to TRBJ2-7; 7 bases are a match to TRBD1. This CDR3 comprises 14 residues. Germline CDR1 is SGHAT and CDR2 is FQDESV (reference sequence). The ends lost 1 base at V and 3 bases at J; junction bases unmatched: 3.

This chain connects TRBV5-1 to TRBJ2-7; unclear D gene. Per the germline V gene, CDR1 is SGHRS and CDR2 is YFSETQ. The CDR3 is 14 amino acids. V lost 0 bases, J lost 2 bases, and 9 bases lay in between. The CDR3 reads CASSLGGSTYEQYF. CDR3 bases: TGCGCCAGCAGCTTGGGCGGAAGTACCTACGAGCAGTACTTC.

This chain connects TRBV5-6 to TRBJ2-1; 7 bases match TRBD2. CDR3 length equals 14 residues. The V segment lost 0 bases and the J segment 9 bases; nucleotides outside the gene matches: 6. Germline values: CDR1 SGHDT, CDR2 YYEEEE. The CDR3 loop reads CASSLVGGGAEQFF. CDR3 coding DNA: TGTGCCAGCAGCTTGGTTGGCGGGGGTGCTGAGCAGTTCTTC. Together with reference TRBV5-6 and TRBJ2-1, the CDR3 gives the full variable domain: DAGVTQSPTHLIKTRGQQVTLRCSPKSGHDTVSWYQQALGQGPQFIFQYYEEEERQRGNFPDRFSGHQFPNYSSELNVNALLLGDSALYLCASSLVGGGAEQFFGPGTRLTVL.

Regarding this clone: One junction end does not reproduce the germline sequence, and a read error may be involved. The chain carries TRBV7-7 and TRBJ2-5; D may be TRBD2 (5 bases). The germline gives CDR1 SSHAT, CDR2 FNYEAQ (reference sequence). There are 13 residues in the CDR3. CDR3 bases: TGTGCTAGCAGCTTAGAACTAGGGGAGACCCAGTACTTC. Encoded protein: CASSLELGETQYF. The full variable domain, rest sourced from reference TRBV7-7 and TRBJ2-5, is GAGVSQSPRYKVTKRGQDVTLRCDPISSHATLYWYQQALGQGPEFLTYFNYEAQPDKSGLPSDRFSAERPEGSISTLTIQRTEQRDSAMYRCASSLELGETQYFGPGTRLLVL.